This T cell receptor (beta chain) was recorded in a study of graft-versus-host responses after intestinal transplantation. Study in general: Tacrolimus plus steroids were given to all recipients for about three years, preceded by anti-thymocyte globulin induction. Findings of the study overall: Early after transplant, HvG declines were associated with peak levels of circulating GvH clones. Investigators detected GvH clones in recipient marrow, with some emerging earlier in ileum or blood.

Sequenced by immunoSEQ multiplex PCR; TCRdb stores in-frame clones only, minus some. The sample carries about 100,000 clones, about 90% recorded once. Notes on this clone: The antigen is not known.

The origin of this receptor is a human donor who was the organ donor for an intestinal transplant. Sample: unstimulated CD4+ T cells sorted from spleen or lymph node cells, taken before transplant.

The DNA of the CDR3 is TGTGCCAGCAGTCCCGGGACAGGGATTGGCTATGGCTACACCTTC. This gives the protein CASSPGTGIGYGYTF. V gene TRBV6-5 combines with J gene TRBJ1-2; 9 nucleotides align to TRBD1. The CDR3 runs 15 residues. The J segment lost 4 bases and the V segment lost 5 bases, leaving 8 bases of the junction unmatched. CDR1 and CDR2 (germline): MNHEY, SVGAGI.